These T cell receptor beta chains were read from a single sample in a study of blood T cell repertoires in COVID-19. Sequenced by immunoSEQ multiplex PCR; TCRdb stores in-frame clones only, minus some. The data contain around 70,000 clones, 91% of them singletons. Sequencing was carried out using peripheral blood. The source of these receptors is a man aged 50-59 years with COVID-19, enrolled during active disease. Each CDR3 is given with its conserved first and last residue. A D gene is named only where the DNA matches it firmly. Not all rows give a size; the values are once, few, many and, for expanded clones, a class.

J gene,clone size,D gene,V gene,CDR3 protein,CDR3 DNA
TRBJ2-5,NA,TRBD2,TRBV5-1,CASSGDREGRETQYF,TGCGCCAGCAGCGGAGACCGGGAGGGCCGTGAGACCCAGTACTTC
TRBJ2-1,once,TRBD1,TRBV24-1,CATSPGQGRNNEQFF,TGTGCCACCAGCCCCGGACAGGGGAGGAACAATGAGCAGTTCTTC
TRBJ2-1,NA,TRBD2,TRBV15,CATRDLLAGGFYNEQFF,TGTGCCACCAGGGACCTCCTAGCGGGAGGTTTCTACAATGAGCAGTTCTTC
TRBJ2-1,NA,NA,TRBV30,CAWSVLRQQFF,TGTGCCTGGAGTGTACTGAGGCAGCAGTTCTTC
TRBJ1-4,NA,NA,TRBV18,CASSPNSVYGGEKLFF,TGTGCCAGCTCACCTAATAGTGTCTATGGCGGTGAAAAACTGTTTTTT
TRBJ2-1,NA,TRBD2,TRBV5-4,CASSYGGGSYNEQFF,TGTGCCAGCAGCTACGGCGGGGGCTCCTACAATGAGCAGTTCTTC
TRBJ2-1,NA,TRBD2,TRBV19,CASSSPLAGGIESQFF,TGTGCCAGTAGTAGCCCCCTGGCGGGGGGGATAGAGTCGCAGTTCTTC
TRBJ1-1,once,NA,TRBV5-1,CASSLVQGTEAFF,TGCGCCAGCAGCTTGGTACAGGGCACCGAAGCTTTCTTT
TRBJ1-1,NA,NA,TRBV4-1,CASSQDPGSLAFF,TGCGCCAGCAGCCAAGATCCCGGGAGTCTAGCTTTCTTT
TRBJ2-2,NA,TRBD2,TRBV15,CATSRRAGGPTGELFF,TGTGCCACCAGCAGACGGGCGGGAGGGCCTACCGGGGAGCTGTTTTTT
TRBJ2-4,NA,NA,TRBV5-4,CASSSTQELAKNIQYF,TGTGCCAGCAGCTCAACACAGGAGTTAGCCAAAAACATTCAGTACTTC
TRBJ1-5,once,TRBD1,TRBV19,CASRGMDRVGQPQHF,TGTGCCAGTAGGGGGATGGACAGGGTCGGTCAGCCCCAGCATTTT
TRBJ1-6,NA,NA,TRBV4-1,CASSQGWLTGHNSPLHF,TGCGCCAGCAGCCAAGGTTGGTTAACAGGTCATAATTCACCCCTCCACTTT
TRBJ2-1,NA,NA,TRBV4-3,CASSQGRDFPGFNEQFF,TGCGCCAGCAGCCAAGGGAGGGATTTCCCGGGCTTCAATGAGCAGTTCTTC
TRBJ1-1,NA,NA,TRBV4-1,CASSQEGRGHTEAFF,TGCGCCAGCAGCCAAGAGGGCAGGGGTCACACTGAAGCTTTCTTT
TRBJ2-3,once,NA,TRBV7-2,CASSPFSDTQYF,TGTGCCAGCAGCCCGTTCTCGGATACGCAGTATTTT
TRBJ2-3,few,NA,TRBV6-5,CASSYSWRGRTDTQYF,TGTGCCAGCAGTTACTCATGGCGGGGCCGCACAGATACGCAGTATTTT
TRBJ1-2,NA,NA,TRBV28,CASSLPTYSPGYTF,TGTGCCAGCAGTTTACCTACGTATTCCCCAGGCTACACCTTC
TRBJ1-3,NA,NA,TRBV7-2,CASSNEGAGNTIYF,TGTGCCAGCAGCAACGAGGGGGCTGGAAACACCATATATTTT
TRBJ2-7,once,NA,TRBV28,CASSPGDRSYEQYF,TGTGCCAGCAGTCCAGGGGATCGGTCCTACGAGCAGTACTTC
TRBJ2-2,NA,TRBD2,TRBV19,CASSSTPGLLTGELFF,TGTGCCAGTAGTTCGACTCCGGGACTACTCACCGGGGAGCTGTTTTTT
TRBJ1-4,NA,NA,TRBV21-1,CASSTEEWKEKLFF,TGTGCCAGCAGCACTGAGGAGTGGAAGGAAAAACTGTTTTTT
TRBJ2-3,NA,NA,TRBV7-3,CASSREGLSDTQYF,TGTGCCAGCAGCCGAGAGGGACTCTCAGATACGCAGTATTTT
TRBJ1-6,NA,TRBD1,TRBV3-1/TRBV3-2,CASSQMDRPTGNSPLHF,TGTGCCAGCAGCCAAATGGACAGGCCGACAGGGAATTCACCCCTCCACTTT
TRBJ1-6,NA,NA,TRBV30,CAWSVPGSSYNSPLHF,TGTGCCTGGAGTGTACCTGGGAGCTCCTATAATTCACCCCTCCACTTT
TRBJ2-2,NA,TRBD2,TRBV7-6,CASSLYGGRAKTGELFF,TGTGCCAGCAGCCTGTACGGCGGGAGGGCCAAGACCGGGGAGCTGTTTTTT
TRBJ2-3,NA,TRBD2,TRBV15,CATSERLAGITDTQYF,TGTGCCACCAGCGAACGACTAGCGGGAATCACAGATACGCAGTATTTT
TRBJ1-5,NA,NA,TRBV2,CASTAESNQPQHF,TGTGCCAGCACGGCGGAGAGCAATCAGCCCCAGCATTTT
TRBJ1-2,NA,NA,TRBV10-3,CAISDSYYGYTF,TGTGCCATCAGTGACAGTTACTATGGCTACACCTTC
TRBJ2-5,NA,NA,TRBV10-3,CAISESRTDPQETQYF,TGTGCCATCAGTGAGTCAAGGACAGACCCTCAAGAGACCCAGTACTTC
TRBJ1-2,NA,NA,TRBV10-3,CAISQDNYGYTF,TGTGCCATCAGTCAGGATAACTATGGCTACACCTTC